The 18 T cell receptor beta chains in this list originate from one sample, sequenced in a study of T-cell reconstitution after alpha-beta-depleted transplantation in children. TCRbeta library construction was performed incorporating unique molecular identifiers. MiXCR, applied by TCRdb to the PCR reads, yields one record per CDR3 protein. The sample carries about 490,000 distinct CDR3 sequences, about 10% recorded once. Sequences were derived from PBMCs, sampled before TCRalphabeta/CD19-depleted stem cell transplant. The receptors were gathered from a child under 10 years old with inherited bone marrow failure, due to receive a stem cell transplant.

The V gene is TRBV19, the J gene TRBJ2-1; D unresolved. Per germline, CDR1 LNHDA and CDR2 SQIVND (reference sequence). This CDR3 has 15 residues. V was cut by 2 bases and J by 10 bases, with 18 bases left in between. In DNA form, the CDR3 reads TGTGCCAGTAGTATAAAGCGCTTAGGAGCTTGGGAGCAGTTCTTC. Its protein is CASSIKRLGAWEQFF. Together with reference TRBV19 and TRBJ2-1, the CDR3 gives the full variable domain: DGGITQSPKYLFRKEGQNVTLSCEQNLNHDAMYWYRQDPGQGLRLIYYSQIVNDFQKGDIAEGYSVSREKKESFPLTVTSAQKNPTAFYLCASSIKRLGAWEQFFGPGTRLTVL.

This clonotype was picked up many times. The chain couples TRBV5-1 to TRBJ2-7, with TRBD1 matching over 9 bases. V shed 3 bases and J 5 bases; nucleotides not matched to a gene: 6. In germline, CDR1 is SGHRS, CDR2 YFSETQ. The CDR3 covers 14 residues. The CDR3 coding sequence is TGCGCCAGCAGCTACTGGACAGGGGACGACGAGCAGTACTTC. Protein sequence: CASSYWTGDDEQYF.

The J gene is TRBJ2-1, the V gene TRBV4-1, with D hard to call. Germline CDR1 and CDR2: MGHRA and YSYEKL. The V and J ends lost 1 base and 8 bases respectively, with 12 bases between them. The CDR3 runs 14 residues. The DNA of the CDR3 is TGCGCCAGCAGCCAAGTTCCTAGTAACTATGAGCAGTTCTTC. As protein: CASSQVPSNYEQFF.

This clonotype has just a few counts. DNA for the CDR3: TGTGCCAGCAGCCAAGCGCAGCAGAACTACGAGCAGTACTTC. Residues: CASSQAQQNYEQYF. The chain uses TRBV4-2 and TRBJ2-7; the D is unclear. Looked up from germline, CDR1 is LGHNA and CDR2 is YNFKEQ. The CDR3 loop spans 14 amino acids. V gave up 1 base and J gave up 3 bases, with 10 bases separating them.

Many counts were recorded for this clonotype. V and J are TRBV5-1 and TRBJ2-5; D is unresolved. V dropped 4 bases and J dropped 4 bases, with 14 bases sitting between them. The CDR3 extends over 14 amino acids. CDR1 is SGHRS and CDR2 is YFSETQ in the germline V gene. The CDR3 region is CASSIEYGLETQYF. The DNA of the CDR3 is TGCGCCAGCAGCATTGAGTACGGATTAGAGACCCAGTACTTC.

Comments on this clonotype: A single base separates this from a much larger clone, so it may be a read error. The chain is built from TRBV12-3 or TRBV12-4 and TRBJ2-5; D ambiguous. The germline V and J ends were trimmed by 4 bases and 3 bases, with 9 bases remaining between them. CDR3 size: 13 residues. The CDR3, as DNA: TGTGCCAGCAGTTGGTCTCCGGAAGAGACCCAGTACTTC. Its protein product is CASSWSPEETQYF.

This clonotype was seen repeatedly, ten times or more. The chain couples TRBV12-3 or TRBV12-4 to TRBJ2-1; 13 bases align to TRBD2. The V gene end was trimmed by 4 bases and the J gene end by 4 bases; junction bases not matched to a gene: 4. This CDR3 has 16 amino acids. The CDR3 here is CASSSRTSGRYNEQFF. In DNA, the CDR3 is TGTGCCAGCAGTTCTAGGACTAGCGGGAGATACAATGAGCAGTTCTTC.

The sample holds many counts of this clonotype. This chain connects TRBV6-1 to TRBJ2-1; D possibly uses TRBD1 or TRBD2 (5 bases each). Per germline, CDR1 MNHNS and CDR2 SASEGT. V was trimmed by 6 bases and J by 0 bases, leaving 12 bases between them. The CDR3 loop spans 15 amino acids. CDR3 loop: CASRGPGSSYNEQFF. As DNA, the CDR3 is TGTGCCAGCAGGGGACCGGGGAGCTCCTACAATGAGCAGTTCTTC.

This clonotype was recorded at least ten times. This rearrangement joins TRBV5-1 to TRBJ2-1; D tentatively reads TRBD1 or TRBD2 (6 bases each). The germline V gene has CDR1 SGHRS and CDR2 YFSETQ. This CDR3 contains 14 residues. The V and J ends lost 6 bases and 7 bases respectively, with 17 bases between them. The CDR3 DNA follows: TGCGCCAGCACAGGGGACTCCACCGGTAATGAGCAGTTCTTC. It encodes CASTGDSTGNEQFF.

This clonotype was seen at least ten times. The rearrangement links TRBV30 to TRBJ1-4; 9 nucleotides agree with TRBD1. Trimming cost V 2 bases and J 6 bases; bases outside gene matches: 4. The CDR3 runs 14 residues. From germline, CDR1 is GTSNPN and CDR2 SVGIG (reference sequence). The CDR3 region is CAWSWDRVDEKLFF. In nucleotides, the CDR3 is TGTGCCTGGAGTTGGGACAGGGTGGATGAAAAACTGTTTTTT.

As regards this clonotype: A much larger clone lies one base from this, so it may be a read error. The V gene is TRBV9, the J gene TRBJ2-3; D remains ambiguous. The CDR3 has 16 residues. V was shortened by 3 bases and J by 5 bases, with 19 bases between the two germline ends. Germline CDR1 is SGDLS and CDR2 is YYNGEE. The CDR3 sequence: CASSGQPDTVGDTQYF. CDR3 DNA: TGTGCCAGCAGCGGGCAACCCGACACGGTTGGAGATACGCAGTATTTT.

This clonotype has at least ten counts. This chain links TRBV3-1 with TRBJ2-7; 10 bases agree with TRBD1. Germline CDR1 is LGHDT and CDR2 is YNNKEL (reference sequence). V was pared by 4 bases and J by 5 bases, with 8 bases of the junction left unmatched. CDR3 length: 15 amino acids. In DNA form, the CDR3 reads TGTGCCAGCAGCCCCTCACGGACAGGGGGTGACGAGCAGTACTTC. It encodes CASSPSRTGGDEQYF.

The chain links TRBV6-2 or TRBV6-3 to TRBJ2-2; 7 bases fit TRBD2. CDR3 size: 16 residues. Trimming removed 4 bases from V and 4 bases from J; junction bases left unmatched: 9. Germline assignment: CDR1 MNHEY and CDR2 SVGEGT. CDR3: CASSLGSGMSTGELFF. In DNA, the CDR3 is TGTGCCAGCAGTTTGGGAAGCGGGATGAGCACCGGGGAGCTGTTTTTT.

This clonotype was recorded once. A much larger clone differs by one base, so this may be a read error. The chain combines TRBV12-3 or TRBV12-4 with TRBJ1-1; weak D call: TRBD1 (5 bases). Trimming stripped 3 bases from V and 1 base from J, with 18 bases between. The CDR3 runs to 17 residues. This CDR3 reads CASSFSPQGSTNTEAFF. The CDR3 DNA is TGTGCCAGCAGTTTTTCCCCTCAGGGTTCCACGAACACTGAAGCTTTCTTT.

This clonotype was observed at least ten times. V gene TRBV6-1 combines with J gene TRBJ2-7; TRBD1 matches at 7 bases. Germline V gene lookup returns CDR1 MNHNS and CDR2 SASEGT. CDR3 length equals 13 residues. J gave up 7 bases and V 1 base, and 4 bases lay outside the gene matches. The CDR3 nucleotides are TGTGCCAGCAGTGAAGTACAGGGGCGTGAGCAGTACTTC. Its translation: CASSEVQGREQYF.

This clonotype was seen ten or more times. The V gene is TRBV27, the J gene TRBJ1-1; unclear D gene. The germline gives CDR1 MNHEY, CDR2 SMNVEV (reference sequence). The CDR3 loop spans 13 amino acids. V lost 6 bases and J lost 4, with 12 bases in between. The CDR3 sequence is CASRRARGTEAFF. CDR3 nucleotide sequence: TGTGCCAGCAGGAGGGCACGGGGCACTGAAGCTTTCTTT.

In its sample, this clonotype was seen many times. The chain is built from TRBV18 and TRBJ1-5; tentative D call: TRBD1 (5 bases). V shed 4 bases and J shed 5 bases, with 9 bases lying between them. CDR1 and CDR2 from the germline V gene are KGHSH and LQKENI. The CDR3 is 13 residues long. CDR3 in amino acids: CASSQGRDQPQHF. The CDR3 DNA sequence: TGTGCCAGCTCACAGGGGAGGGATCAGCCCCAGCATTTT.

This clonotype was detected ten times or more. J is TRBJ2-7 and V is TRBV7-8; a possible D gene is TRBD1 (6 bases). The CDR3 runs to 13 residues. Trimming pared 5 bases from V and 2 bases from J, leaving 10 bases between. Germline CDR1 and CDR2: SGHVS and FQNEAQ. CDR3 in DNA: TGTGCCAGCAGCACACGACAGGCCTACGAGCAGTACTTC. Its protein is CASSTRQAYEQYF.